This is a list of T cell receptor beta chains from one sample in a study of shared clonotypes between healthy human individuals. Data came from immunoSEQ multiplex PCR; TCRdb stores just in-frame clones and leaves some out. The sample has around 2.1 million clones, approximately 94% seen once; the top ten hold roughly 0.13%. What was sequenced was naive CD4+ T cells sorted from blood. The receptors originated from a man younger than 35 in good health. Both conserved end residues are part of each CDR3. A D gene is named only where the DNA matches it firmly.

J,length,D,V,CDR3,DNA
TRBJ1-1,14,-,TRBV6-1,CASREGTANTEAFF,TGTGCCAGCAGAGAAGGGACGGCGAACACTGAAGCTTTCTTT
TRBJ2-5,14,TRBD2,TRBV2,CASSLAGVGETQYF,TGTGCCAGCAGTTTAGCGGGAGTAGGAGAGACCCAGTACTTC
TRBJ1-5,17,-,TRBV7-6,CASSLGEGFRGNQPQHF,TGTGCCAGCAGCTTAGGAGAAGGCTTCAGGGGCAATCAGCCCCAGCATTTT
TRBJ1-1,16,TRBD1,TRBV5-1,CASSVPRDRGDTEAFF,TGCGCCAGCAGCGTGCCCCGCGACAGGGGAGACACTGAAGCTTTCTTT
TRBJ2-7,13,TRBD1,TRBV7-9,CASSRDRTSEQYF,TGTGCCAGCAGCCGGGACAGAACGAGCGAGCAGTACTTC
TRBJ1-4,14,-,TRBV5-6,CASSKTLGQGKLFF,TGTGCCAGCAGCAAGACTCTGGGACAAGGTAAACTGTTTTTT
TRBJ1-5,14,-,TRBV6-5,CASSRDNGNQPQHF,TGTGCCAGCAGTAGGGACAATGGCAATCAGCCCCAGCATTTT
TRBJ1-2,15,TRBD1,TRBV7-9,CASSHPRGGVYGYTF,TGTGCCAGCAGCCACCCCAGGGGGGGGGTCTATGGCTACACCTTC
TRBJ2-5,13,TRBD1,TRBV10-3,CATRTGGEETQYF,TGTGCCACTAGGACAGGAGGTGAGGAGACCCAGTACTTC
TRBJ1-3,16,-,TRBV5-1,CASSLAPGKPGNTIYF,TGCGCCAGCAGCTTGGCTCCGGGGAAGCCTGGAAACACCATATATTTT